This T cell receptor (beta chain) was recorded in a study of control samples from healthy donors and cancer patients. TCRdb's table, derived via immunoSEQ multiplex PCR, lists solely in-frame clones and lacks some. The sample carries around 130,000 clones, just under 90% recorded once. CDR1 and CDR2 (germline): SGHRS, YFSETQ. With V trimmed by 4 bases and J by 3 bases, 6 bases remained unmatched. The CDR3 length is 14 residues. The rearrangement links TRBV5-1 to TRBJ1-1; TRBD1 aligns across 7 bases. This clonotype was sampled from a man between 25 and 39 years old in good health. The sequenced sample consisted of blood. The CDR3 is CASSQTGVYTEAFF. The CDR3 nucleotides are TGCGCCAGCAGCCAAACAGGGGTGTACACTGAAGCTTTCTTT.